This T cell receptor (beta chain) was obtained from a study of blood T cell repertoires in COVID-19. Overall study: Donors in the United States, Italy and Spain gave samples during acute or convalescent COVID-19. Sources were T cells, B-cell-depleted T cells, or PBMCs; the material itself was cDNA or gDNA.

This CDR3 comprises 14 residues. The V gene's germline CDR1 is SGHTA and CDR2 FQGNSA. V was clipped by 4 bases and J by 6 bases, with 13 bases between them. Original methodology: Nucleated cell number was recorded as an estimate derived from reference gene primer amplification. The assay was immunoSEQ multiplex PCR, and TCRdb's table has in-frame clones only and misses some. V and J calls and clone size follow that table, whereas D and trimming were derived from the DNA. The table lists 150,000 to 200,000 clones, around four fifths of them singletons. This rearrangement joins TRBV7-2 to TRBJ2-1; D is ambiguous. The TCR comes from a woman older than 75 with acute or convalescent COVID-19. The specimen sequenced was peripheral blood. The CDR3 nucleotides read TGTGCCAGCAGCTCCCACCGGGTTAGCAATGAGCAGTTCTTC. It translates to CASSSHRVSNEQFF. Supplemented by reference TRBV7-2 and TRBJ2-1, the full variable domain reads GAGVSQSPSNKVTEKGKDVELRCDPISGHTALYWYRQSLGQGLEFLIYFQGNSAPDKSGLPSDRFSAERTGGSVSTLTIQRTQQEDSAVYLCASSSHRVSNEQFFGPGTRLTVL.